This T cell receptor (beta chain) was captured by sequencing in a study of blood T cell repertoires in COVID-19. Turning to the study itself: The origin of the acute and convalescent COVID-19 samples was the United States, Italy and Spain. Sources were T cells, B-cell-depleted T cells, or PBMCs; the material itself was cDNA or gDNA.

Authors' analysis steps: Amplification of reference gene primers provided the estimated nucleated cell counts. The assay was immunoSEQ multiplex PCR, and TCRdb's table has in-frame clones only and misses some. Clonal size and the V and J genes are those of that table, whereas D and trimming came from the DNA. The sample lists roughly 200,000 clones; approximately 90% were seen once. V was cut by 1 base and J by 3 bases, with 9 bases left in between. Germline loops: CDR1 MDHEN, CDR2 SYDVKM. The CDR3 loop spans 14 amino acids. The source is a woman between 35 and 50 years old who had recovered from COVID-19. Sequencing was carried out using peripheral blood. The chain couples TRBV28 to TRBJ1-2; D is undetermined. CDR3 bases: TGTGCCAGCAGTTTATTTACGTCGGACTATGGCTACACCTTC. It yields the protein CASSLFTSDYGYTF.